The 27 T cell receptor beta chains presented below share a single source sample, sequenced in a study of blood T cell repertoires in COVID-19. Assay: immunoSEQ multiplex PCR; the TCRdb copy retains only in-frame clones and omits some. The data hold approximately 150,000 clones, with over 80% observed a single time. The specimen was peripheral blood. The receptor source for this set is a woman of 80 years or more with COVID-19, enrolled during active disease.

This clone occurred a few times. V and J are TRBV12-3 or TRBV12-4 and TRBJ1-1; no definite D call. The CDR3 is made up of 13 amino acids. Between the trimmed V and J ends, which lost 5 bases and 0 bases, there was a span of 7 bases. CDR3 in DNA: TGTGCCAGCAGTCCCGGGTTGAACACTGAAGCTTTCTTT. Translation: CASSPGLNTEAFF.

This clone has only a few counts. CDR3 amino acids: CATSDSGRSSYEQYF. CDR3 sequence (DNA): TGTGCCACCAGTGATAGCGGGAGGTCTTCCTACGAGCAGTACTTC. The chain links TRBV24-1 to TRBJ2-7; 9 bases agree with TRBD2. CDR1 is KGHDR and CDR2 is SFDVKD in the germline V gene. This CDR3 has 15 amino acids. Germline trimming cut 3 bases from V and 1 base from J; bases unmatched to any gene: 3.

The CDR3, as DNA: TGTGCCAGCAGCGTACAGGGGGCTAGCTATGGCTACACCTTC. Residues: CASSVQGASYGYTF. The J gene is TRBJ1-2, the V gene TRBV7-9; 9 bases agree with TRBD1. This CDR3 has 14 residues. The V segment lost 5 bases and the J segment 4 bases; nucleotides outside the gene matches: 5. Germline CDR1 SEHNR, CDR2 FQNEAQ (reference sequence). Full variable domain (outside the CDR3, taken from reference TRBV7-9 and TRBJ1-2): DTGVSQNPRHKITKRGQNVTFRCDPISEHNRLYWYRQTLGQGPEFLTYFQNEAQLEKSRLLSDRFSAERPKGSFSTLEIQRTEQGDSAMYLCASSVQGASYGYTFGSGTRLTVV.

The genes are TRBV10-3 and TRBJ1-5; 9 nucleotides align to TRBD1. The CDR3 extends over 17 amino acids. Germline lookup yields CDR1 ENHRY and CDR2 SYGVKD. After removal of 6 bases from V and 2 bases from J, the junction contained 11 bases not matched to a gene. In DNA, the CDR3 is TGTGCCATCAGGTCACAGGGGGCAGGAACCGGCAATCAGCCCCAGCATTTT. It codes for CAIRSQGAGTGNQPQHF.

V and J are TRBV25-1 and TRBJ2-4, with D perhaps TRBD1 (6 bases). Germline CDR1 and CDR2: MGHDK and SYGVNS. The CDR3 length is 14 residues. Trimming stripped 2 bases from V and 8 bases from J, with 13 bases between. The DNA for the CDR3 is TGTGCCAGCAGTGAACCCTCACAGGGACACATTCAGTACTTC. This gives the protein CASSEPSQGHIQYF.

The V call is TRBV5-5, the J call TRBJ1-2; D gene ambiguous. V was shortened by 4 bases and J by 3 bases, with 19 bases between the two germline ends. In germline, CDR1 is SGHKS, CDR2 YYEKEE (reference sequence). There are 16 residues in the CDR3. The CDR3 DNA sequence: TGTGCCAGCAGCCTTTCGGGGTTTGGAAATGACTATGGCTACACCTTC. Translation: CASSLSGFGNDYGYTF.

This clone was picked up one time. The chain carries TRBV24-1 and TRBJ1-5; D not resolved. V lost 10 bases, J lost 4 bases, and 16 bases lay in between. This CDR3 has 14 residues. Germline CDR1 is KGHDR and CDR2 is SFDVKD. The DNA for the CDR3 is TGTGCCACACAAGCCGCGGAAAGGAATCAGCCCCAGCATTTT. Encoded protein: CATQAAERNQPQHF.

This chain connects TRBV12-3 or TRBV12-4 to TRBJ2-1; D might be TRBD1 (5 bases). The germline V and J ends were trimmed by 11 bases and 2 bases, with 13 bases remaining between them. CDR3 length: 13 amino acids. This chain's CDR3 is CALPPRAYNEQFF. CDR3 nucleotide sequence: TGTGCCCTCCCCCCCAGGGCCTACAATGAGCAGTTCTTC.

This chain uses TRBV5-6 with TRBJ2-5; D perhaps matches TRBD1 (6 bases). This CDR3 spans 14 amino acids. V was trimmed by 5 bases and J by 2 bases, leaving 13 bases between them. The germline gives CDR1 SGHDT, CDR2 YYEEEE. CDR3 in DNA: TGTGCCAGCAGTTTACTCCAGGGGCAAGAGACCCAGTACTTC. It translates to CASSLLQGQETQYF.

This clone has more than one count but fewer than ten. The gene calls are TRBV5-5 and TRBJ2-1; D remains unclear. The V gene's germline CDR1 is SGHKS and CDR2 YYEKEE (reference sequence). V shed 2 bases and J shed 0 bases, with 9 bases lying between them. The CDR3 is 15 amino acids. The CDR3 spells CASSLTVDSYNEQFF. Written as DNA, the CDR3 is TGTGCCAGCAGCTTAACAGTAGACTCCTACAATGAGCAGTTCTTC. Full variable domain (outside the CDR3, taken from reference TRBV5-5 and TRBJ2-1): DAGVTQSPTHLIKTRGQQVTLRCSPISGHKSVSWYQQVLGQGPQFIFQYYEKEERGRGNFPDRFSARQFPNYSSELNVNALLLGDSALYLCASSLTVDSYNEQFFGPGTRLTVL.

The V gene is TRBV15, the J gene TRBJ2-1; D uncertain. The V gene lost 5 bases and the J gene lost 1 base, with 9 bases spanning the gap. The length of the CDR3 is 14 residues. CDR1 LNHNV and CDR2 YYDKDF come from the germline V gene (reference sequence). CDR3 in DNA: TGTGCCACCAGCGGCGGTGGGTCCTACAATGAGCAGTTCTTC. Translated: CATSGGGSYNEQFF.

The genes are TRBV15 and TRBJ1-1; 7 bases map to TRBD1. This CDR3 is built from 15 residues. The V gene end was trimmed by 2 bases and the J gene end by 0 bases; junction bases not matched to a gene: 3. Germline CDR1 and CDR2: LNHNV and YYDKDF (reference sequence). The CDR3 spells CATSRHRGLNTEAFF. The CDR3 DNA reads TGTGCCACCAGCAGACACAGGGGTTTGAACACTGAAGCTTTCTTT.

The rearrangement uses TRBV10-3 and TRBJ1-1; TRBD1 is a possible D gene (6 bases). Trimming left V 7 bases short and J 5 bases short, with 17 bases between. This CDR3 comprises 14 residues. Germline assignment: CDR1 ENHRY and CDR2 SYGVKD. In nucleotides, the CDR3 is TGTGCCATCACACTCTCGGCAGGGGAAACTGAAGCTTTCTTT. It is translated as CAITLSAGETEAFF.

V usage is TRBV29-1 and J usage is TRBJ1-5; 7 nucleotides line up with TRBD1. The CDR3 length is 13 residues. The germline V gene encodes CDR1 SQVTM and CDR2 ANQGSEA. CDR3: CSAGQASNQPQHF. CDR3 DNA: TGCAGTGCCGGACAGGCTAGCAATCAGCCCCAGCATTTT.

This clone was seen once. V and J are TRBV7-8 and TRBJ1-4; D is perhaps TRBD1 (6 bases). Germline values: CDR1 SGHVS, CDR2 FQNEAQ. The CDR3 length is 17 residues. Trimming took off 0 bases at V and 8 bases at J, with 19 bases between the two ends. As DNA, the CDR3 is TGTGCCAGCAGCTTAGCTTCCTCAACAGGGATCGGCGAAAAACTGTTTTTT. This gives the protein CASSLASSTGIGEKLFF.

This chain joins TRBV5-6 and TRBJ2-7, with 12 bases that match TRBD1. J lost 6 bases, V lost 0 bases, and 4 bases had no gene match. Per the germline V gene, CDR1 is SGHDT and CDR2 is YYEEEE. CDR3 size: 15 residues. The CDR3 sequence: CASSLGRDRGLEQYF. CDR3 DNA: TGTGCCAGCAGCTTGGGCCGGGACAGGGGGCTCGAGCAGTACTTC.

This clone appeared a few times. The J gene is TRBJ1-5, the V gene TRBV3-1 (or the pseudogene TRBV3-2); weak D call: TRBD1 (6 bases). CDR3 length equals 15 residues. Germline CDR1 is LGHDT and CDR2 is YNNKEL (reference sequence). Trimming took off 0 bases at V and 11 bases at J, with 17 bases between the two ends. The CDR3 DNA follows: TGTGCCAGCAGCCAAGATCCGGGGGGCGTATACACCCAGCATTTT. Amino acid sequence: CASSQDPGGVYTQHF.

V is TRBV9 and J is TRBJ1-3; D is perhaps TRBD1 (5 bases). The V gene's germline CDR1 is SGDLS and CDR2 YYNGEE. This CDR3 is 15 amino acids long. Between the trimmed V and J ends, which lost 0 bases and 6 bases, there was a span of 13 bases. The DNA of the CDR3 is TGTGCCAGCAGCGTAGCCGGGGGGAGGCCAAACACCATATATTTT. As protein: CASSVAGGRPNTIYF.

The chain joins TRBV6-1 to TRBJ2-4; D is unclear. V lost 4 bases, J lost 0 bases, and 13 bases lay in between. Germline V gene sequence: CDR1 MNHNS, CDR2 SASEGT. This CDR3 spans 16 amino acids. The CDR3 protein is CASSGFTYLAKNIQYF. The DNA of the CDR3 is TGTGCCAGCAGTGGCTTCACGTACTTAGCCAAAAACATTCAGTACTTC.

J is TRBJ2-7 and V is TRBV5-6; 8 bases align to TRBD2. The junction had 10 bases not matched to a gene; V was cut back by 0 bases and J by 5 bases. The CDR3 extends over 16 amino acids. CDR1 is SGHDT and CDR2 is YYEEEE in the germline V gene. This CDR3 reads CASSLADGRAGDEQYF. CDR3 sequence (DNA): TGTGCCAGCAGCTTGGCCGACGGGAGGGCCGGGGACGAGCAGTACTTC.

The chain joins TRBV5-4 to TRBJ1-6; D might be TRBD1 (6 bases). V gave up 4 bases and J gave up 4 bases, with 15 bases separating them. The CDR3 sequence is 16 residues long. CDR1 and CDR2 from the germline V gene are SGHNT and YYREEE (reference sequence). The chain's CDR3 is CASSLQQGPYNSPLHF. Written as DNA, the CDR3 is TGTGCCAGCAGCCTCCAACAGGGACCTTATAATTCACCCCTCCACTTT.

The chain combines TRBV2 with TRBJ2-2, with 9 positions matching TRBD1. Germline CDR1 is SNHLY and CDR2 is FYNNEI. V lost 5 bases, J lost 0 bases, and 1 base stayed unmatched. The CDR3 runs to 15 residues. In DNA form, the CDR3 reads TGTGCCAGCAGTCGACAGGGGGCGAACACCGGGGAGCTGTTTTTT. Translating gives CASSRQGANTGELFF. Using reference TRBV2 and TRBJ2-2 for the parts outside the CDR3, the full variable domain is EPEVTQTPSHQVTQMGQEVILRCVPISNHLYFYWYRQILGQKVEFLVSFYNNEISEKSEIFDDQFSVERPDGSNFTLKIRSTKLEDSAMYFCASSRQGANTGELFFGEGSRLTVL.

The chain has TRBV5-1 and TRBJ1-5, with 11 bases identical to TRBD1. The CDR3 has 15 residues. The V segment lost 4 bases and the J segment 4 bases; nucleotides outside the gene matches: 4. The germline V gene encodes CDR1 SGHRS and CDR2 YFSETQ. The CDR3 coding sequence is TGCGCCAGCAGCCCCGGGACAGGGGGGAATCAGCCCCAGCATTTT. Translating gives CASSPGTGGNQPQHF. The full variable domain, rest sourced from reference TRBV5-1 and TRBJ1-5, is KAGVTQTPRYLIKTRGQQVTLSCSPISGHRSVSWYQQTPGQGLQFLFEYFSETQRNKGNFPGRFSGRQFSNSRSEMNVSTLELGDSALYLCASSPGTGGNQPQHFGDGTRLSIL.

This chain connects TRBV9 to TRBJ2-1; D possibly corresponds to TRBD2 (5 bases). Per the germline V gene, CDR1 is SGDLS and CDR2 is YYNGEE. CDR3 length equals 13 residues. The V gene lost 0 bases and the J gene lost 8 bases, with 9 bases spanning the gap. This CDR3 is CASSVAGGHEQFF. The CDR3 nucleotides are TGTGCCAGCAGCGTAGCCGGCGGGCATGAGCAGTTCTTC.

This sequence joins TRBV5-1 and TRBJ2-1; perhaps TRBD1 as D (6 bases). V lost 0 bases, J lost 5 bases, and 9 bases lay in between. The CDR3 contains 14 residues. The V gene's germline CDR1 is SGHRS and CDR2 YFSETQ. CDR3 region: CASSLGQVDNEQFF. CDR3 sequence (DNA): TGCGCCAGCAGCTTGGGACAGGTAGACAATGAGCAGTTCTTC.

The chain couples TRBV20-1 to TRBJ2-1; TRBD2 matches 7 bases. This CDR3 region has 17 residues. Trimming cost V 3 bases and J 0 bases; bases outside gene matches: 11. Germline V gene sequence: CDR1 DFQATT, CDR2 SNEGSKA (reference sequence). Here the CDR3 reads CSASGNGGRNSYNEQFF. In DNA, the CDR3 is TGCAGTGCTAGTGGAAACGGCGGGAGAAACTCCTACAATGAGCAGTTCTTC.

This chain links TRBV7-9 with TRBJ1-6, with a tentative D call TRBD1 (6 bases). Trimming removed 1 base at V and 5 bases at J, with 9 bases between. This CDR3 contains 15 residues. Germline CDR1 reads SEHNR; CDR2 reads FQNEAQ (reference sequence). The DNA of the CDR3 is TGTGCCAGCAGCTTAGAAGGGGGTGATAATTCACCCCTCCACTTT. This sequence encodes CASSLEGGDNSPLHF.